These 22 T cell receptor beta chains originate from one sample sequenced in a study of CD8+ T cells in alopecia areata. Noted treatment: oral pan-JAK inhibitor, 5-10 mg twice daily. Following extraction, RNA underwent reverse transcription to cDNA, which served as the sequencing template. Profiling relied on immunoSEQ multiplex PCR, and the TCRdb table lists in-frame clones only, not all of them. The table includes more than 110,000 clones, roughly 82% detected once. The specimen was CD8+ T cells sorted from blood, collected at week 4, from a patient treated with tofacitinib. The receptor set was obtained from a human donor with alopecia areata.

The chain has TRBV5-6 and TRBJ1-2, with TRBD1 matching over 10 bases. CDR3 length equals 12 residues. The germline V gene has CDR1 SGHDT and CDR2 YYEEEE. V shed 4 bases and J 7 bases; nucleotides not matched to a gene: 1. CDR3 protein: CASSGTGAGYTF. CDR3 DNA sequence: TGTGCCAGCAGCGGGACAGGGGCTGGCTACACCTTC.

This chain links TRBV7-9 with TRBJ2-7, with 7 bases lining up with TRBD1. The CDR3 spans 14 residues. The J segment lost 3 bases and the V segment lost 5 bases, leaving 7 bases of the junction unmatched. The germline V gene encodes CDR1 SEHNR and CDR2 FQNEAQ (reference sequence). CDR3 sequence: CASSGTGEDYEQYF. CDR3 sequence (DNA): TGTGCCAGCAGCGGCACAGGGGAAGACTACGAGCAGTACTTC.

The table lists this clone with a few counts. The rearrangement joins TRBV30 to TRBJ2-5, with D perhaps TRBD1 (5 bases). Matching the DNA end better, TRBJ2-7 makes the J call doubtful. This CDR3 region has 13 residues. CDR1 and CDR2 from the germline V gene are GTSNPN and SVGIG (reference sequence). CDR3 in amino acids: CALTTRASYEQYF. The CDR3 bases are TGTGCCTTAACAACCAGGGCTTCCTACGAGCAGTACTTC.

The V gene is TRBV4-3, the J gene TRBJ2-3, with unresolved D. The CDR3 is 14 residues long. With 1 base removed from V and 4 bases from J, the gap between germline ends came to 9 bases. CDR1 and CDR2 from the germline V gene are LGHNA and YSLEER. The CDR3 loop is CASSQVDGADTQYF. CDR3 nucleotides: TGCGCCAGCAGCCAAGTTGACGGCGCAGATACGCAGTATTTT.

This clone has a single count. The chain joins TRBV30 to TRBJ2-3; 9 nucleotides match TRBD2. Germline CDR1 and CDR2: GTSNPN and SVGIG (reference sequence). The CDR3 has 15 residues. The trim removed 0 bases at V and 5 bases at J, leaving 6 bases unmatched. The CDR3 sequence: CAWSVMGLARDTQYF. CDR3 in DNA: TGTGCCTGGAGTGTAATGGGACTAGCAAGAGATACGCAGTATTTT.

The chain carries TRBV4-1 and TRBJ2-1; no clear D gene. Trimming shortened V by 3 bases and J by 10 bases, and 16 bases separated the two germline ends. CDR1 and CDR2 from the germline V gene are MGHRA and YSYEKL. The CDR3 extends over 14 amino acids. As DNA, the CDR3 is TGCGCCAGCAGCCAGGGCCCTCCCGGAGAGGAGCAGTTCTTC. It translates to CASSQGPPGEEQFF.

In this sample, this clone turned up once. DNA for the CDR3: TGTGCCAGCAGTGACTGGAACACTGAAGCTTTCTTT. Protein product: CASSDWNTEAFF. The rearrangement uses TRBV6-1 and TRBJ1-1; D uncertain. V lost 3 bases and J 1 base, leaving 3 bases between the germline ends. CDR3 length: 12 residues. From germline, CDR1 is MNHNS and CDR2 SASEGT.

The chain recombines TRBV18 with TRBJ1-4, with D perhaps matching TRBD1 (5 bases). CDR3 length equals 14 residues. Trimming took 6 bases from V and 8 from J, leaving 16 bases between them. CDR1 and CDR2 (germline): KGHSH, LQKENI. The CDR3: CASSSGTTGEKLFF. As DNA, the CDR3 is TGTGCCAGCTCGTCCGGGACGACTGGGGAAAAACTGTTTTTT.

This chain uses TRBV6-4 with TRBJ2-1; 10 bases line up with TRBD2. The CDR3 has 15 residues. The V gene end was trimmed by 3 bases and the J gene end by 2 bases; junction bases not matched to a gene: 1. CDR1 MRHNA and CDR2 SNTAGT come from the germline V gene. Here the CDR3 reads CASSELAGAYNEQFF. The CDR3 nucleotides are TGTGCCAGCAGTGAGCTAGCGGGGGCCTACAATGAGCAGTTCTTC.

The chain couples TRBV29-1 to TRBJ2-2, with 7 nucleotides matching TRBD1. This CDR3 has 12 residues. The V gene's germline CDR1 is SQVTM and CDR2 ANQGSEA. V dropped 6 bases and J dropped 3; count of bases not matched to a gene: 1. CDR3: CSVDRDTGELFF. The CDR3 bases are TGCAGCGTAGACAGGGACACCGGGGAGCTGTTTTTT.

The chain joins TRBV13 to TRBJ2-7; the D gene is possibly TRBD1 (7 bases). The CDR3 spans 14 residues. CDR1 PRHDT and CDR2 FYEKMQ come from the germline V gene (reference sequence). V lost 3 bases and J lost 3, with 12 bases in between. CDR3 DNA sequence: TGTGCCAGCAGCTTGGGGGGACAGATCTACGAGCAGTACTTC. Encoded protein: CASSLGGQIYEQYF.

In its sample, this clone was seen once. V is TRBV27 and J is TRBJ1-1; maybe TRBD1 (6 bases). This CDR3 contains 14 residues. CDR1 and CDR2 from the germline V gene are MNHEY and SMNVEV (reference sequence). Deletions cut 7 bases from V and 5 bases from J, with 17 bases between. The CDR3 sequence: CASKPWGRGTEAFF. The CDR3 DNA is TGTGCCAGCAAACCCTGGGGGCGCGGGACTGAAGCTTTCTTT.

The rearrangement uses TRBV29-1 and TRBJ1-2; maybe TRBD1 (5 bases). CDR1 and CDR2 (germline): SQVTM, ANQGSEA. The CDR3 loop spans 14 amino acids. The germline V and J ends were trimmed by 2 bases and 3 bases, with 13 bases remaining between them. DNA of the CDR3: TGCAGCGTTGAATTGTCGGGGACGGACTATGGCTACACCTTC. This sequence encodes CSVELSGTDYGYTF.

V is TRBV6-1 and J is TRBJ2-4; D unresolved. The V and J ends lost 8 bases and 0 bases respectively, with 8 bases between them. CDR1 is MNHNS, CDR2 SASEGT, per germline. The CDR3 runs 13 residues. The CDR3 loop reads CASLSVAKNIQYF. DNA of the CDR3: TGTGCCAGCCTCTCGGTAGCCAAAAACATTCAGTACTTC.

The chain has TRBV28 and TRBJ2-3, with D possibly matching TRBD2 (5 bases). CDR1 and CDR2 from the germline V gene are MDHEN and SYDVKM. This CDR3 is built from 14 residues. V dropped 6 bases and J dropped 2 bases, with 12 bases sitting between them. Here the CDR3 reads CASRNYGITDTQYF. For the CDR3, the DNA is TGTGCCAGCAGGAACTACGGGATCACAGATACGCAGTATTTT. Filled out from reference TRBV28 and TRBJ2-3, the complete variable domain reads DVKVTQSSRYLVKRTGEKVFLECVQDMDHENMFWYRQDPGLGLRLIYFSYDVKMKEKGDIPEGYSVSREKKERFSLILESASTNQTSMYLCASRNYGITDTQYFGPGTRLTVL.

Concerning this clone itself: A read error may account for a junction end that differs from germline. This chain connects TRBV14 to TRBJ2-5; D uncertain. The germline V gene encodes CDR1 SGHDN and CDR2 FVKESK. The CDR3 consists of 11 residues. As DNA, the CDR3 is TGTGCCAGCAGCCACCAAGAGGCCCAGTACTTC. This sequence encodes CASSHQEAQYF.

This clone was picked up one time. The CDR3 here is CASSPRDLTRAAETQYF. As DNA, the CDR3 is TGCGCCAGCAGCCCACGCGACCTGACCCGGGCGGCGGAGACCCAGTACTTC. The chain couples TRBV4-3 to TRBJ2-5; D is unclear. Germline V gene data show CDR1 as LGHNA and CDR2 as YSLEER. V dropped 4 bases and J dropped 5 bases, with 23 bases sitting between them. The CDR3 sequence is 17 residues long.

The chain employs TRBV6-5 and TRBJ2-4; 8 nucleotides line up with TRBD1. Trimming took 6 bases from V and 5 from J; bases not matched to a gene: 3. Per germline, CDR1 MNHEY and CDR2 SVGAGI. This CDR3 contains 13 residues. The CDR3 DNA is TGTGCCAGCAGCGGACAGGGAGAAAACATTCAGTACTTC. Translated: CASSGQGENIQYF.

In this sample, this clone turned up a few times. V gene TRBV7-9 combines with J gene TRBJ1-1, with D tentatively TRBD1 (5 bases). The CDR3 covers 12 residues. Germline CDR1 reads SEHNR; CDR2 reads FQNEAQ (reference sequence). V shed 7 bases and J shed 5 bases, with 11 bases lying between them. CDR3 DNA: TGTGCCAGCAACATGGGGGGGACTGAAGCTTTCTTT. The encoded protein is CASNMGGTEAFF.

The chain joins TRBV29-1 to TRBJ2-3, with D possibly matching TRBD1 (7 bases). CDR1 is SQVTM and CDR2 is ANQGSEA in the germline V gene. The V end was cut by 4 bases, the J end by 2 bases, with 22 bases between. The CDR3 consists of 17 residues. The CDR3 loop is CSVGGQLGGQYTDTQYF. The CDR3 DNA reads as TGCAGCGTTGGAGGTCAACTGGGGGGACAGTACACAGATACGCAGTATTTT.

The rearrangement joins TRBV7-3 to TRBJ2-5, with 7 bases identical to TRBD1. The CDR3 consists of 16 residues. Unmatched junction bases numbered 15, after V lost 6 bases and J lost 5 bases. Germline values: CDR1 SGHTA, CDR2 FQGTGA. The DNA of the CDR3 is TGTGCCAGCAGTTCCCCCACGGCAGGGGGTGGGGAGACCCAGTACTTC. Protein product: CASSSPTAGGGETQYF.

The chain employs TRBV11-1 and TRBJ2-3; 9 bases align to TRBD2. Germline V gives CDR1 SGHAT, CDR2 FQDESV (reference sequence). The CDR3 runs 15 residues. With 8 bases clipped from V and 5 bases from J, the junction kept 11 bases outside the gene matches. The CDR3 DNA sequence: TGTGCCAGCGGACAGCGGGGGGTTCGAGGAGATACGCAGTATTTT. It is translated as CASGQRGVRGDTQYF.